One sample yielded the 27 T cell receptor beta chains listed below, sequenced in a study of shared clonotypes between healthy human individuals. This table comes from immunoSEQ multiplex PCR, and its TCRdb copy is limited to in-frame clones, with some not included. The data contain more than 400,000 clones, approximately 95% of them singletons. Sample: naive CD4+ T cells sorted from blood. This sample's subset: CD45RA+ positively selected. Receptors were obtained from a woman aged 25 to 39 in good health.

CDR3 amino acids: CASSLPGQGSNQPQHF. In DNA, the CDR3 is TGTGCCAGCAGTTTACCGGGACAGGGTAGCAATCAGCCCCAGCATTTT. The chain combines TRBV28 with TRBJ1-5; 9 nucleotides match TRBD1. CDR1 MDHEN and CDR2 SYDVKM come from the germline V gene. The CDR3 has 16 residues. The V and J ends lost 2 bases and 0 bases, in that order; junction bases with no gene match: 2.

The V and J genes are TRBV9 and TRBJ2-1, with TRBD2 matching over 7 bases. V lost 1 base and J lost 8; bases outside the gene matches: 9. Germline assignment: CDR1 SGDLS and CDR2 YYNGEE. The CDR3 extends over 15 amino acids. The CDR3 region has the DNA TGTGCCAGCAGCGTACGGCGGGAGAGGATCGATGAGCAGTTCTTC. It encodes CASSVRRERIDEQFF.

This chain joins TRBV2 and TRBJ2-5, with TRBD2 matching 7 bases. Germline loops: CDR1 SNHLY, CDR2 FYNNEI. J lost 5 bases, V lost 6 bases, and 9 bases had no gene match. The CDR3 runs to 14 residues. CDR3 sequence (DNA): TGTGCCAGCAGCCCCCCTGCGGGAGTGGAGACCCAGTACTTC. Its translation: CASSPPAGVETQYF.

The chain joins TRBV15 to TRBJ2-7; a possible D gene is TRBD1 (6 bases). The CDR3 contains 15 residues. The V gene lost 7 bases and the J gene lost 2 bases, with 18 bases spanning the gap. Germline V gene sequence: CDR1 LNHNV, CDR2 YYDKDF (reference sequence). CDR3 DNA sequence: TGTGCCACCACCGACTACGCCCGGGACACCTACGAGCAGTACTTC. Amino acids: CATTDYARDTYEQYF.

The gene calls are TRBV27 and TRBJ2-4; D remains ambiguous. V lost 3 bases, J lost 0 bases, and 12 bases lay in between. There are 16 residues in the CDR3. Looked up from germline, CDR1 is MNHEY and CDR2 is SMNVEV (reference sequence). CDR3 DNA sequence: TGTGCCAGCAGTTTGACACCCGCCCTAGCCAAAAACATTCAGTACTTC. Residues: CASSLTPALAKNIQYF.

This chain links TRBV29-1 with TRBJ1-1, with TRBD1 as a possible D gene (5 bases). The CDR3 has 13 residues. Per the germline V gene, CDR1 is SQVTM and CDR2 is ANQGSEA. V lost 2 bases and J 4 bases, leaving 11 bases between the germline ends. The CDR3 coding sequence is TGCAGCGTTGAACAGGGAAGGGGCACTGAAGCTTTCTTT. It specifies CSVEQGRGTEAFF.

This clone was seen once. The V and J genes are TRBV5-1 and TRBJ1-1; D perhaps matches TRBD1 (5 bases). The CDR3 has 16 amino acids. The germline V gene encodes CDR1 SGHRS and CDR2 YFSETQ. V lost 1 base, J lost 4 bases, and 17 bases lay in between. This CDR3 is CASSLFAGWGGTEAFF. The CDR3 region has the DNA TGCGCCAGCAGCTTGTTCGCCGGATGGGGGGGCACTGAAGCTTTCTTT. The variable domain in full, completed from reference TRBV5-1 and TRBJ1-1, reads KAGVTQTPRYLIKTRGQQVTLSCSPISGHRSVSWYQQTPGQGLQFLFEYFSETQRNKGNFPGRFSGRQFSNSRSEMNVSTLELGDSALYLCASSLFAGWGGTEAFFGQGTRLTVV.

Only a few counts were recorded for this clone. The V call is TRBV30, the J call TRBJ2-6; the D gene is possibly TRBD1 (5 bases). The V gene's germline CDR1 is GTSNPN and CDR2 SVGIG (reference sequence). The CDR3 length is 14 residues. V gave up 6 bases and J gave up 0 bases, with 9 bases separating them. CDR3 DNA sequence: TGTGCCTGCAAAGGGGCCTCTGGGGCCAACGTCCTGACTTTC. It is translated as CACKGASGANVLTF. Using reference TRBV30 and TRBJ2-6 for the parts outside the CDR3, the full variable domain is SQTIHQWPATLVQPVGSPLSLECTVEGTSNPNLYWYRQAAGRGLQLLFYSVGIGQISSEVPQNLSASRPQDRQFILSSKKLLLSDSGFYLCACKGASGANVLTFGAGSRLTVL.

Points on this clone: An end of the junction differs from the germline gene, which may be a read error. The chain is built from TRBV5-1 and TRBJ2-1; D gene ambiguous. There are 15 residues in the CDR3. Germline values: CDR1 SGHRS, CDR2 YFSETQ. CDR3 region: CASTNSASNYNERFF. The CDR3 DNA is TGCGCCAGCACCAATTCGGCGTCTAACTACAATGAGCGGTTCTTC.

This chain connects TRBV19 to TRBJ2-6; no reliable D call. V gave up 5 bases and J gave up 7 bases, with 12 bases separating them. The CDR3 has 14 residues. The V gene's germline CDR1 is LNHDA and CDR2 SQIVND (reference sequence). CDR3 in amino acids: CASSSVASANVLTF. DNA of the CDR3: TGTGCCAGTAGTTCGGTGGCAAGTGCCAACGTCCTGACTTTC. The full variable domain, with the rest looked up from reference TRBV19 and TRBJ2-6, is DGGITQSPKYLFRKEGQNVTLSCEQNLNHDAMYWYRQDPGQGLRLIYYSQIVNDFQKGDIAEGYSVSREKKESFPLTVTSAQKNPTAFYLCASSSVASANVLTFGAGSRLTVL.

This rearrangement joins TRBV6-1 to TRBJ2-5, with a possible D match to TRBD1 (6 bases). Looked up from germline, CDR1 is MNHNS and CDR2 is SASEGT. V was pared by 8 bases and J by 2 bases, with 15 bases between. The CDR3 extends over 14 amino acids. Here the CDR3 DNA reads TGTGCCAGCGACATGACAGGCAAGCAAGAGACCCAGTACTTC. Protein sequence: CASDMTGKQETQYF.

The J gene is TRBJ1-1, the V gene TRBV15, with TRBD1 matching over 7 bases. The CDR3 spans 17 residues. In germline, CDR1 is LNHNV, CDR2 YYDKDF (reference sequence). V was pared by 1 base and J by 3 bases, with 11 bases of the junction left unmatched. Here the CDR3 DNA reads TGTGCCACCAGCAGAGGCCCGACTACAGGGGTGGACACTGAAGCTTTCTTT. Translation: CATSRGPTTGVDTEAFF.

The chain has TRBV6-4 and TRBJ1-2, with D perhaps TRBD1 (5 bases). CDR1 and CDR2 (germline): MRHNA, SNTAGT. The CDR3 spans 11 residues. V gave up 5 bases and J gave up 8 bases, with 9 bases separating them. The CDR3 DNA reads TGTGCCAGCAGTTCAGGGTTGGGCTACACCTTC. Its protein is CASSSGLGYTF.

V gene TRBV9 combines with J gene TRBJ1-1; 7 bases line up with TRBD1. J lost 1 base, V lost 4 bases, and 10 bases had no gene match. CDR1 and CDR2 from the germline V gene are SGDLS and YYNGEE. The CDR3 is 16 residues long. CDR3 coding DNA: TGTGCCAGCAGCCCAACCTCCGACAGGGCGAACACTGAAGCTTTCTTT. This gives the protein CASSPTSDRANTEAFF.

V usage is TRBV7-9 and J usage is TRBJ2-3; 8 bases line up with TRBD2. Germline V gene lookup returns CDR1 SEHNR and CDR2 FQNEAQ (reference sequence). The CDR3 has 18 amino acids. The ends lost 1 base at V and 3 bases at J; junction bases unmatched: 12. CDR3 DNA: TGTGCCAGCAGCTTAGGGCGATTTAGCGGGATGAGGACAGATACGCAGTATTTT. It encodes CASSLGRFSGMRTDTQYF.

The CDR3 protein is CASSVEDGGLNQPQHF. CDR3 bases: TGTGCCAGCAGCGTAGAAGACGGGGGCCTTAATCAGCCCCAGCATTTT. The rearrangement joins TRBV9 to TRBJ1-5; D may be TRBD1 (6 bases). CDR1 and CDR2 from the germline V gene are SGDLS and YYNGEE. The CDR3 is 16 amino acids. Deletions cut 0 bases from V and 4 bases from J, with 14 bases between.

This clone was observed once. The chain combines TRBV27 with TRBJ1-1; D remains unclear. Germline loops: CDR1 MNHEY, CDR2 SMNVEV (reference sequence). There are 13 residues in the CDR3. V was clipped by 5 bases and J by 1 base, with 8 bases between them. CDR3 nucleotide sequence: TGTGCCAGCAGTCCGACTGGGAACACTGAAGCTTTCTTT. Its translation is CASSPTGNTEAFF.

This sequence joins TRBV11-3 and TRBJ2-1; D possibly corresponds to TRBD2 (6 bases). The CDR3 extends over 15 amino acids. The germline gives CDR1 SGHNT, CDR2 YENEEA. The V end lost 1 base, the J end lost 10 bases, and 17 bases lay between the germline ends. This CDR3 is CASSLGRTTHGEQFF. The CDR3 DNA follows: TGTGCCAGCAGCTTAGGTAGGACTACCCATGGAGAGCAGTTCTTC.

This chain joins TRBV7-2 and TRBJ2-5; 7 bases fit TRBD1. Germline-derived CDR1 and CDR2 are SGHTA and FQGNSA. The length of the CDR3 is 13 residues. The V gene end was trimmed by 3 bases and the J gene end by 4 bases; junction bases not matched to a gene: 2. The CDR3 bases are TGTGCCAGCAGCTTCAGGGGGTCAGAGACCCAGTACTTC. This gives the protein CASSFRGSETQYF. Complete variable domain (other parts from reference TRBV7-2 and TRBJ2-5): GAGVSQSPSNKVTEKGKDVELRCDPISGHTALYWYRQSLGQGLEFLIYFQGNSAPDKSGLPSDRFSAERTGGSVSTLTIQRTQQEDSAVYLCASSFRGSETQYFGPGTRLLVL.

This chain joins TRBV14 and TRBJ2-7, with D hard to call. The CDR3 length is 14 residues. Trimming left V 0 bases short and J 2 bases short, with 8 bases between. Germline CDR1 and CDR2: SGHDN and FVKESK. CDR3 DNA: TGTGCCAGCAGCCAAGAGCCCTCAACCTACGAGCAGTACTTC. Its translation: CASSQEPSTYEQYF.

V and J are TRBV6-5 and TRBJ1-5, with 7 bases fitting TRBD1. Germline trimming cut 2 bases from V and 4 bases from J; bases unmatched to any gene: 5. Germline CDR1 is MNHEY and CDR2 is SVGAGI. CDR3 length equals 15 residues. In nucleotides, the CDR3 is TGTGCCAGCAGTTACGGAAAGACAGGGAATCAGCCCCAGCATTTT. Residues: CASSYGKTGNQPQHF.

This clone is a singleton in its sample. The chain has TRBV7-2 and TRBJ2-3; D gene unclear. This CDR3 region has 13 residues. Germline V gene sequence: CDR1 SGHTA, CDR2 FQGNSA. V was clipped by 7 bases and J by 7 bases, with 15 bases between them. CDR3 protein: CASNTLVGYTQYF. CDR3 nucleotides: TGTGCCAGCAACACTCTTGTGGGGTATACGCAGTATTTT. The full variable domain, in which reference TRBV7-2 and TRBJ2-3 provide the parts outside the CDR3, is GAGVSQSPSNKVTEKGKDVELRCDPISGHTALYWYRQSLGQGLEFLIYFQGNSAPDKSGLPSDRFSAERTGGSVSTLTIQRTQQEDSAVYLCASNTLVGYTQYFGPGTRLTVL.

The chain is built from TRBV28 and TRBJ1-4; tentatively, D is TRBD1 (5 bases). This CDR3 has 15 amino acids. CDR1 and CDR2 (germline): MDHEN, SYDVKM. Trimming left V 3 bases short and J 4 bases short, with 12 bases between. CDR3 coding DNA: TGTGCCAGCAGTTTTTGGGGACGGATTAATGAAAAACTGTTTTTT. Residues: CASSFWGRINEKLFF.

This clone appeared a single time. The chain joins TRBV7-8 to TRBJ2-7; 10 bases are shared with TRBD1. Germline V gene lookup returns CDR1 SGHVS and CDR2 FQNEAQ. V trimming: 4 bases; J trimming: 4 bases; junction bases outside the gene matches: 7. CDR3 length equals 15 residues. Here the CDR3 DNA reads TGTGCCAGCAGCTCCATAAGGGACAGGGGTTACGAGCAGTACTTC. It is translated as CASSSIRDRGYEQYF.

The rearrangement uses TRBV5-1 and TRBJ2-7; TRBD2 agrees at 7 bases. The CDR3 is made up of 15 amino acids. Germline lookup yields CDR1 SGHRS and CDR2 YFSETQ. With V trimmed by 1 base and J by 2 bases, 6 bases remained unmatched. The CDR3 region has the DNA TGCGCCAGCAGCTTGAACGGGGGGAACACCTACGAGCAGTACTTC. Amino acid sequence: CASSLNGGNTYEQYF.

This rearrangement joins TRBV5-1 to TRBJ1-3; no definite D call. Trimming took off 0 bases at V and 0 bases at J, with 7 bases between the two ends. The CDR3 is made up of 15 amino acids. Germline CDR1 reads SGHRS; CDR2 reads YFSETQ. The CDR3 is CASSLGTSSGNTIYF. CDR3 sequence (DNA): TGCGCCAGCAGCTTGGGTACATCCTCTGGAAACACCATATATTTT.

This chain uses TRBV2 with TRBJ2-7, with 11 bases lining up with TRBD2. After removal of 7 bases from V and 0 bases from J, the junction contained 5 bases not matched to a gene. The CDR3 covers 15 residues. Germline V gives CDR1 SNHLY, CDR2 FYNNEI. CDR3: CASTPGLAGSYEQYF. DNA for the CDR3: TGTGCCAGCACCCCTGGACTAGCGGGCTCCTACGAGCAGTACTTC.